This passage covers 21 T cell receptor beta chains from one sample sequenced in a study of CD8 T cells in Susac syndrome. Reverse transcription used about 0.45 to 1 ug RNA and random hexamers. Using its own MiXCR run on the immunoSEQ multiplex PCR reads, TCRdb lists one record per CDR3 protein. Found here are about 180,000 distinct CDR3 sequences, 94% of them singletons; the top ten hold roughly 0.12%. Sequencing was done on a sample of CD4+ T cells from PBMCs. The source is a human donor with Susac syndrome.

V usage is TRBV7-8 and J usage is TRBJ2-5, with D perhaps matching TRBD2 (5 bases). CDR3 length: 16 amino acids. Trimming left V 1 base short and J 5 bases short, with 17 bases between. Germline V gives CDR1 SGHVS, CDR2 FQNEAQ. DNA of the CDR3: TGTGCCAGCAGCTTAGGCTCCGGGAAAGTGTGGGAGACCCAGTACTTC. Amino acids: CASSLGSGKVWETQYF.

The J gene is TRBJ2-6, the V gene TRBV9; 10 bases agree with TRBD1. Germline values: CDR1 SGDLS, CDR2 YYNGEE. The CDR3 length is 17 residues. V dropped 4 bases and J dropped 4; count of bases not matched to a gene: 8. In DNA form, the CDR3 reads TGTGCCAGCAGCCCACGACAGGGGGCAAGAGGGGCCAACGTCCTGACTTTC. This gives the protein CASSPRQGARGANVLTF.

This chain connects TRBV5-1 to TRBJ2-3, with 9 nucleotides matching TRBD2. Per the germline V gene, CDR1 is SGHRS and CDR2 is YFSETQ. With V trimmed by 0 bases and J by 6 bases, 11 bases remained unmatched. This CDR3 contains 17 residues. The CDR3 region is CASSLAASGAEQDTQYF. In DNA, the CDR3 is TGCGCCAGCAGCTTGGCCGCTAGCGGGGCGGAACAGGATACGCAGTATTTT. Full variable domain (missing parts from reference TRBV5-1 and TRBJ2-3): KAGVTQTPRYLIKTRGQQVTLSCSPISGHRSVSWYQQTPGQGLQFLFEYFSETQRNKGNFPGRFSGRQFSNSRSEMNVSTLELGDSALYLCASSLAASGAEQDTQYFGPGTRLTVL.

The chain couples TRBV5-1 to TRBJ1-4, with a possible D match to TRBD1 (6 bases). The CDR3 contains 14 residues. Trimming took 3 bases from V and 8 from J, leaving 14 bases between them. Germline-derived CDR1 and CDR2 are SGHRS and YFSETQ. The CDR3 loop reads CASSSDSYSEKLFF. CDR3 bases: TGCGCCAGCAGCTCGGACAGTTACTCCGAAAAACTGTTTTTT.

The rearrangement joins TRBV20-1 to TRBJ2-1; unclear D gene. Germline V lookup: CDR1 DFQATT, CDR2 SNEGSKA (reference sequence). Trimming shortened V by 2 bases and J by 7 bases, and 12 bases separated the two germline ends. The CDR3 consists of 13 residues. The CDR3 sequence: CSARNIDRNEQFF. CDR3 coding DNA: TGCAGTGCTAGAAACATTGACCGAAATGAGCAGTTCTTC.

The chain uses TRBV7-2 and TRBJ2-3; D not certain. Germline CDR1 and CDR2: SGHTA and FQGNSA. Trimming pared 6 bases from V and 2 bases from J, leaving 15 bases between. The CDR3 is 15 residues long. The CDR3 nucleotides are TGTGCCAGCAGGACAATCGAAGCCTCCACAGATACGCAGTATTTT. This gives the protein CASRTIEASTDTQYF.

V is TRBV19 and J is TRBJ1-2; 7 positions agree with TRBD1. The CDR3 covers 13 residues. Germline CDR1 reads LNHDA; CDR2 reads SQIVND (reference sequence). V shed 4 bases and J 8 bases; nucleotides not matched to a gene: 7. The CDR3: CASSTRQGSGYTF. DNA of the CDR3: TGTGCCAGTAGTACTCGACAGGGCTCCGGCTACACCTTC.

CDR3 DNA: TGTGCCAGCAGCCAAGGAAGAAGTTATGGCTACACCTTC. Amino acid sequence: CASSQGRSYGYTF. The chain combines TRBV3-1 with TRBJ1-2, with no clear D. Germline V gene data show CDR1 as LGHDT and CDR2 as YNNKEL (reference sequence). V was cut by 1 base and J by 5 bases, with 8 bases left in between. CDR3 size: 13 residues.

This clonotype has just one count. The chain carries TRBV15 and TRBJ2-1; 7 positions agree with TRBD1. This CDR3 comprises 17 residues. V lost 0 bases to trimming and J lost 4 bases; unmatched junction nucleotides: 9. Germline loops: CDR1 LNHNV, CDR2 YYDKDF (reference sequence). This chain's CDR3 is CATSRERKQGTYNEQFF. In nucleotides, the CDR3 is TGTGCCACCAGCAGAGAAAGGAAACAGGGGACATACAATGAGCAGTTCTTC.

The chain recombines TRBV7-9 with TRBJ1-1, with D uncertain. The germline gives CDR1 SEHNR, CDR2 FQNEAQ (reference sequence). The CDR3 covers 14 residues. V lost 1 base to trimming and J lost 4 bases, with 10 bases between them. The CDR3 DNA sequence: TGTGCCAGCAGCTTAGGTCAAGGGTCCACTGAAGCTTTCTTT. As protein: CASSLGQGSTEAFF.

V and J are TRBV7-2 and TRBJ2-7, with a tentative D call TRBD1 (5 bases). Germline values: CDR1 SGHTA, CDR2 FQGNSA. The CDR3 runs to 15 residues. V lost 5 bases and J 2 bases, leaving 16 bases between the germline ends. The CDR3 is CASSLTWGSPYEQYF. CDR3 coding DNA: TGTGCCAGCAGCCTCACCTGGGGCTCCCCCTACGAGCAGTACTTC.

The DNA for the CDR3 is TGCAGTGCTAGAGACTTAGAAGAACTGTTTTTT. Its translation: CSARDLEELFF. The chain combines TRBV20-1 with TRBJ1-4; D gene uncertain. This CDR3 has 11 residues. The germline V gene has CDR1 DFQATT and CDR2 SNEGSKA (reference sequence). Trimming stripped 0 bases from V and 12 bases from J, with 8 bases between.

The rearrangement uses TRBV29-1 and TRBJ1-5; D call uncertain. This CDR3 region has 15 residues. Germline V gene sequence: CDR1 SQVTM, CDR2 ANQGSEA. The V and J ends lost 5 bases and 2 bases respectively, with 16 bases between them. The CDR3 reads CSVLYEEAGNQPQHF. The CDR3 DNA sequence: TGCAGCGTTTTATACGAGGAGGCGGGCAATCAGCCCCAGCATTTT.

The chain links TRBV30 to TRBJ1-2; TRBD1 matches 8 bases. Germline values: CDR1 GTSNPN, CDR2 SVGIG (reference sequence). This CDR3 is 11 amino acids long. Losses at the gene ends were 8 bases for V and 4 bases for J; bases not matched to a gene: 3. CDR3 DNA sequence: TGTGCCCGGGGACAGGTCTATGGCTACACCTTC. Its translation is CARGQVYGYTF.

The chain uses TRBV7-2 and TRBJ1-2; tentative D call: TRBD1 (6 bases). V was clipped by 5 bases and J by 7 bases, with 20 bases between them. CDR3 length: 15 residues. Per the germline V gene, CDR1 is SGHTA and CDR2 is FQGNSA. CDR3 DNA sequence: TGTGCCAGCAGCGACCGAGGGGGGGGCCGTACTGGCTACACCTTC. The encoded protein is CASSDRGGGRTGYTF. The whole variable domain, filled in from reference TRBV7-2 and TRBJ1-2, reads GAGVSQSPSNKVTEKGKDVELRCDPISGHTALYWYRQSLGQGLEFLIYFQGNSAPDKSGLPSDRFSAERTGGSVSTLTIQRTQQEDSAVYLCASSDRGGGRTGYTFGSGTRLTVV.

The rearrangement joins TRBV3-1 to TRBJ2-3; D uncertain. Looked up from germline, CDR1 is LGHDT and CDR2 is YNNKEL (reference sequence). Trimming left V 0 bases short and J 3 bases short, with 4 bases between. The CDR3 is 13 residues long. CDR3 region: CASSQEPTDTQYF. DNA for the CDR3: TGTGCCAGCAGCCAAGAACCAACAGATACGCAGTATTTT.

J is TRBJ2-5 and V is TRBV20-1; D might be TRBD1 or TRBD2, each matching 6 bases. Per the germline V gene, CDR1 is DFQATT and CDR2 is SNEGSKA (reference sequence). With 6 bases removed from V and 2 bases from J, the gap between germline ends came to 13 bases. The CDR3 extends over 13 amino acids. The CDR3 nucleotides read TGCAGTGCGGGACTGACAGGTCAAGAGACCCAGTACTTC. This gives the protein CSAGLTGQETQYF.

The V and J genes are TRBV27 and TRBJ1-1; 7 bases are a match to TRBD1. Losses at the gene ends were 6 bases for V and 0 bases for J; bases not matched to a gene: 7. Germline V gene lookup returns CDR1 MNHEY and CDR2 SMNVEV (reference sequence). CDR3 length equals 15 residues. The chain's CDR3 is CASRTGQIMNTEAFF. CDR3 coding DNA: TGTGCCAGCAGAACGGGACAGATAATGAACACTGAAGCTTTCTTT.

The chain is built from TRBV27 and TRBJ2-7; the match to TRBD1 covers 7 bases. CDR1 MNHEY and CDR2 SMNVEV come from the germline V gene (reference sequence). The CDR3 spans 13 residues. V shed 2 bases and J 2 bases; nucleotides not matched to a gene: 0. The CDR3 region has the DNA TGTGCCAGCAGTTTAGGGACAGCCTACGAGCAGTACTTC. Protein: CASSLGTAYEQYF.

CDR3 sequence (DNA): TGTGCCAGCAGCCCGTACAGGGGAAATCAGCCCCAGCATTTT. Its protein product is CASSPYRGNQPQHF. V gene TRBV7-2 combines with J gene TRBJ1-5, with 7 bases fitting TRBD1. CDR1 is SGHTA and CDR2 is FQGNSA in the germline V gene. The length of the CDR3 is 14 residues. V was pared by 5 bases and J by 4 bases, with 5 bases of the junction left unmatched.

The chain is built from TRBV4-1 and TRBJ1-4; 11 nucleotides line up with TRBD1. Germline CDR1 reads MGHRA; CDR2 reads YSYEKL. This CDR3 is built from 15 residues. V was pared by 4 bases and J by 5 bases, with 3 bases of the junction left unmatched. The CDR3 bases are TGCGCCAGCAGCCCTGGGGACAGGGGGAATGAAAAACTGTTTTTT. Translating it yields CASSPGDRGNEKLFF.